Below are 20 T cell receptor beta chains sequenced from a single sample in a study of blood T cell repertoires in COVID-19. TCRdb's table, derived via immunoSEQ multiplex PCR, lists solely in-frame clones and lacks some. This table holds about 220,000 clones, approximately 83% found once. Material for sequencing was peripheral blood. The receptors were sampled from a woman aged 40 to 50 with active or convalescent COVID-19.

This clone was seen a few times. The chain uses TRBV25-1 and TRBJ1-2, with D unresolved. Germline-derived CDR1 and CDR2 are MGHDK and SYGVNS. The CDR3 runs 11 residues. V was shortened by 7 bases and J by 2 bases, with 5 bases between the two germline ends. DNA of the CDR3: TGTGCCAGCATGAGGAACTATGGCTACACCTTC. This encodes CASMRNYGYTF.

The chain recombines TRBV7-6 with TRBJ1-1; TRBD1 matches at 7 bases. The CDR3 loop spans 14 amino acids. Germline V lookup: CDR1 SGHVS, CDR2 FNYEAQ. V was clipped by 1 base and J by 6 bases; unmatched bases: 5. The CDR3 nucleotides are TGTGCCAGCAGCTTAGGACAGGGTGGCGCTGAAGCTTTCTTT. It codes for CASSLGQGGAEAFF.

The V and J genes are TRBV18 and TRBJ2-6; 7 bases are shared with TRBD1. This CDR3 comprises 17 residues. The J segment lost 2 bases and the V segment lost 2 bases, leaving 6 bases of the junction unmatched. Germline loops: CDR1 KGHSH, CDR2 LQKENI. CDR3 sequence: CASSPSTGLAGANVLTF. Written as DNA, the CDR3 is TGTGCCAGCTCACCATCGACAGGGCTCGCTGGGGCCAACGTCCTGACTTTC.

V gene TRBV24-1 combines with J gene TRBJ1-1; D is unresolved. Trimming left V 2 bases short and J 5 bases short, with 5 bases between. The CDR3 covers 12 residues. Germline CDR1 KGHDR, CDR2 SFDVKD. CDR3 in amino acids: CATSDSYTEAFF. The CDR3 nucleotides are TGTGCCACCAGTGATTCCTATACTGAAGCTTTCTTT.

J is TRBJ2-5 and V is TRBV12-5; D remains unclear. Per the germline V gene, CDR1 is LGHNT and CDR2 is FRNRAP. CDR3 length: 13 residues. The V gene lost 0 bases and the J gene lost 5 bases, with 7 bases spanning the gap. As DNA, the CDR3 is TGTGCTAGTGGTTTGGTACTGCGGGAGACCCAGTACTTC. Protein product: CASGLVLRETQYF.

Details on this clone: Compared with germline, one end of the junction differs, possibly owing to a read error. The chain links TRBV27 to TRBJ2-1; 8 bases fit TRBD1. The CDR3 totals 15 residues. Germline CDR1 MNHEY, CDR2 SMNVEV (reference sequence). DNA of the CDR3: TGTGCCAGCAGTTTGGACAGGGTGGAATACAATCAGCAGTTCTTC. This translates into CASSLDRVEYNQQFF.

V and J are TRBV7-9 and TRBJ1-1, with D possibly matching TRBD1 (6 bases). CDR1 and CDR2 from the germline V gene are SEHNR and FQNEAQ (reference sequence). CDR3 length equals 16 residues. The V gene lost 3 bases and the J gene lost 4 bases, with 18 bases spanning the gap. CDR3 coding DNA: TGTGCCAGCAGCTTGTTGTCAGGGGAATGGGCCACTGAAGCTTTCTTT. This sequence encodes CASSLLSGEWATEAFF.

The V gene is TRBV29-1, the J gene TRBJ1-4; the D gene is possibly TRBD1 (5 bases). In germline, CDR1 is SQVTM, CDR2 ANQGSEA. The CDR3 has 13 amino acids. Trimming took 7 bases from V and 4 from J, leaving 13 bases between them. The CDR3 reads CSAAPQGNEKLFF. The CDR3 DNA reads TGCAGCGCCGCTCCTCAGGGTAATGAAAAACTGTTTTTT.

This clone was observed once. The V gene is TRBV18, the J gene TRBJ1-5; D remains unclear. The ends were cut back, 3 bases at V and 3 bases at J, with 12 bases in the middle. The germline V gene has CDR1 KGHSH and CDR2 LQKENI. The CDR3 runs 15 residues. The CDR3, as DNA: TGTGCCAGCTCACCGACGGGGAGAATCAATCAGCCCCAGCATTTT. Protein sequence: CASSPTGRINQPQHF.

The gene calls are TRBV7-6 and TRBJ2-2; 8 nucleotides agree with TRBD2. The germline CDR1 and CDR2 sequences are SGHVS and FNYEAQ. The V and J ends lost 1 base and 6 bases, in that order; junction bases with no gene match: 13. This CDR3 spans 18 amino acids. The chain's CDR3 is CASSLVRRIAGSPGELFF. CDR3 nucleotide sequence: TGTGCCAGCAGCTTAGTACGCCGAATAGCGGGATCGCCCGGGGAGCTGTTTTTT.

The chain has TRBV11-3 and TRBJ1-5; 9 nucleotides align to TRBD1. This CDR3 spans 19 amino acids. The germline gives CDR1 SGHNT, CDR2 YENEEA. J lost 5 bases, V lost 3 bases, and 17 bases had no gene match. The CDR3 region is CASSFLHRPGQGGYQPQHF. The DNA of the CDR3 is TGTGCCAGCAGCTTTCTCCACCGCCCGGGACAGGGTGGTTATCAGCCCCAGCATTTT.

This chain connects TRBV9 to TRBJ2-1, with D perhaps TRBD1 (6 bases). Trimming pared 2 bases from V and 8 bases from J, leaving 14 bases between. The CDR3 has 14 residues. The germline V gene has CDR1 SGDLS and CDR2 YYNGEE. DNA of the CDR3: TGTGCCAGCAGCGTGGGACAACCGGCCCATGAGCAGTTCTTC. This encodes CASSVGQPAHEQFF.

This sequence joins TRBV5-4 and TRBJ1-1; 8 bases are shared with TRBD1. CDR3 size: 15 residues. The ends lost 4 bases at V and 9 bases at J; junction bases unmatched: 14. CDR1 SGHNT and CDR2 YYREEE come from the germline V gene (reference sequence). The CDR3 reads CASSAGQGVGYKAFF. DNA of the CDR3: TGTGCCAGCAGCGCTGGACAGGGAGTGGGTTATAAAGCTTTCTTT.

The chain links TRBV4-1 to TRBJ1-5; a possible D gene is TRBD1 (6 bases). Trimming took 2 bases from V and 0 from J, leaving 8 bases between them. Germline loops: CDR1 MGHRA, CDR2 YSYEKL. The CDR3 totals 15 residues. The CDR3 nucleotides read TGCGCCAGCAGCCAAACAGGGACTAGCAATCAGCCCCAGCATTTT. Residues: CASSQTGTSNQPQHF.

Only one count was recorded for this clone. CDR3 protein: CATSRADQPQHF. In DNA form, the CDR3 reads TGTGCCACCAGCAGAGCAGATCAGCCCCAGCATTTT. The J gene is TRBJ1-5, the V gene TRBV15; D gene ambiguous. Trimming took 1 base from V and 5 from J, leaving 3 bases between them. The CDR3 is 12 residues long. Germline V gene data show CDR1 as LNHNV and CDR2 as YYDKDF (reference sequence).

The rearrangement uses TRBV4-1 and TRBJ1-6, with D possibly TRBD1 on 6 matching bases. Trimming removed 6 bases at V and 4 bases at J, with 13 bases between. This CDR3 spans 15 amino acids. Germline CDR1 and CDR2: MGHRA and YSYEKL. The CDR3 nucleotides are TGCGCCAGCAGAACAGGGATGATATATAATTCACCCCTCCACTTT. Amino acids: CASRTGMIYNSPLHF.

The chain joins TRBV7-2 to TRBJ1-5; 7 bases agree with TRBD1. Germline V lookup: CDR1 SGHTA, CDR2 FQGNSA. V was clipped by 5 bases and J by 2 bases; unmatched bases: 9. The CDR3 length is 16 residues. In DNA form, the CDR3 reads TGTGCCAGCAGCCCAGAGACAGGGTTAGGCAATCAGCCCCAGCATTTT. It yields the protein CASSPETGLGNQPQHF. The complete variable domain, with remaining parts taken from reference TRBV7-2 and TRBJ1-5, reads GAGVSQSPSNKVTEKGKDVELRCDPISGHTALYWYRQSLGQGLEFLIYFQGNSAPDKSGLPSDRFSAERTGGSVSTLTIQRTQQEDSAVYLCASSPETGLGNQPQHFGDGTRLSIL.

The V gene is TRBV5-5, the J gene TRBJ1-3, with 9 bases that match TRBD1. In germline, CDR1 is SGHKS, CDR2 YYEKEE (reference sequence). The length of the CDR3 is 15 residues. Germline trimming cut 4 bases from V and 0 bases from J; bases unmatched to any gene: 2. The CDR3, as DNA: TGTGCCAGCAGCATGACAGGGGGCTCTGGAAACACCATATATTTT. This gives the protein CASSMTGGSGNTIYF.

This clone came up once. This sequence joins TRBV12-3 or TRBV12-4 and TRBJ2-2; D is perhaps TRBD2 (6 bases). The CDR3 length is 13 residues. Deletions cut 6 bases from V and 4 bases from J, with 9 bases between. The CDR3 here is CASSPAGTGELFF. In DNA form, the CDR3 reads TGTGCCAGCAGCCCAGCGGGCACCGGGGAGCTGTTTTTT.

The chain couples TRBV5-1 to TRBJ2-7; D might be TRBD1 (6 bases). Trimming pared 3 bases from V and 7 bases from J, leaving 14 bases between. The germline V gene has CDR1 SGHRS and CDR2 YFSETQ. The CDR3 runs to 13 residues. The CDR3 DNA sequence: TGCGCCAGCAGCTCCACAGGGTCAGGAGAGCAGTACTTC. It is translated as CASSSTGSGEQYF.